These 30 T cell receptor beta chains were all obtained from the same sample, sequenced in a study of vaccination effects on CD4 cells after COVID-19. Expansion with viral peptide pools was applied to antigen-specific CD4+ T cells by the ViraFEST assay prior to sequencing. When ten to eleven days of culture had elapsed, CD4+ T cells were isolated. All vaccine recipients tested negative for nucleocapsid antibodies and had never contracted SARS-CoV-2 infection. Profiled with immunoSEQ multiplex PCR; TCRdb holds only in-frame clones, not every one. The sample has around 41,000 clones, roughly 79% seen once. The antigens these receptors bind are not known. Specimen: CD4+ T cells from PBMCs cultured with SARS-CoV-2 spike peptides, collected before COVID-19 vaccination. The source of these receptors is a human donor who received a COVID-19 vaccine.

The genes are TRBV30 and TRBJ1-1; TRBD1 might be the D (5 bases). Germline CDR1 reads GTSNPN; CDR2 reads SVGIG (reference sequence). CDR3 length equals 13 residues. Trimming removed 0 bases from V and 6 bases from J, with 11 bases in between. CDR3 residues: CAWSVGGTPEAFF. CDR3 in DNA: TGTGCCTGGAGTGTTGGGGGTACCCCTGAAGCTTTCTTT.

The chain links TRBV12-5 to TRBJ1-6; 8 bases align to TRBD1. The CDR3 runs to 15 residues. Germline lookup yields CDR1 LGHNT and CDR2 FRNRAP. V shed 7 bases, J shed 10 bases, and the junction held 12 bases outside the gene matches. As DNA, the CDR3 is TGTGCTAGTGTCCGCCAAGGACAGGGAGACTCACCCCTCCACTTT. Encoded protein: CASVRQGQGDSPLHF.

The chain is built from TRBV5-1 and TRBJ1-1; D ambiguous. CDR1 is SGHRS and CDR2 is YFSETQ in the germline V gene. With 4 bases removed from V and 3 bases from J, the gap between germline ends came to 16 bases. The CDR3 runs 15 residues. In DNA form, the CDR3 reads TGCGCCAGCAGCCCTCAGGTTGGGGAGTACACTGAAGCTTTCTTT. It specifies CASSPQVGEYTEAFF.

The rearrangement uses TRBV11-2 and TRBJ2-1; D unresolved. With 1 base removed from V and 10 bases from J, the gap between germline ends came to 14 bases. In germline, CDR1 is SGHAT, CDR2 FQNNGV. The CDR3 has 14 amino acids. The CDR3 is CASSLGPLPVEQFF. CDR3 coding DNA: TGTGCCAGCAGCTTAGGGCCCCTCCCCGTGGAGCAGTTCTTC.

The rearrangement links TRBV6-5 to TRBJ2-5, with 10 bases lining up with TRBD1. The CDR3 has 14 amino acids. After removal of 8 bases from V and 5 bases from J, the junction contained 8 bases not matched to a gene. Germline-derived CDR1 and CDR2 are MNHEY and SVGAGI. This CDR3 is CASRLGTGEETQYF. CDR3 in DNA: TGTGCCAGCCGATTAGGGACAGGGGAGGAGACCCAGTACTTC.

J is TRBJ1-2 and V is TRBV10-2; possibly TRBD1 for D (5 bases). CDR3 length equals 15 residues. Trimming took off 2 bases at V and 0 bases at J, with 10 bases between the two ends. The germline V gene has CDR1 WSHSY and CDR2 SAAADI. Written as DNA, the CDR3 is TGCGCCAGCAGTGAGAGGGGACCTGCTAACTATGGCTACACCTTC. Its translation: CASSERGPANYGYTF.

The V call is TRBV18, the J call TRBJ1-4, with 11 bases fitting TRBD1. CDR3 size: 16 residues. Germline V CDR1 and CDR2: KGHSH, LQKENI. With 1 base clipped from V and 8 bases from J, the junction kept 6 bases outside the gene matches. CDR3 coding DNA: TGTGCCAGCTCACCACGGCGGGACAGGGGGAAGGAAAAACTGTTTTTT. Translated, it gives CASSPRRDRGKEKLFF.

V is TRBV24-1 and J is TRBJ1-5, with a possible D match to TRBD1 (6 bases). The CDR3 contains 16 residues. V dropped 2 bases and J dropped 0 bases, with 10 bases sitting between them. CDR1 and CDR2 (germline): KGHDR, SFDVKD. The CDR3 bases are TGTGCCACCAGTGATTCGCAGGGGTTTAGCAATCAGCCCCAGCATTTT. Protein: CATSDSQGFSNQPQHF.

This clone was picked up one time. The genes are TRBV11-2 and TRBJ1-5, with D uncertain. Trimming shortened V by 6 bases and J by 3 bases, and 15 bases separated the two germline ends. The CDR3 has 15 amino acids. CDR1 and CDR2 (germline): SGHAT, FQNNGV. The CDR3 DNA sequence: TGTGCCAGCAGTTCCGGGTCCGCGGCCAATCAGCCCCAGCATTTT. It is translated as CASSSGSAANQPQHF.

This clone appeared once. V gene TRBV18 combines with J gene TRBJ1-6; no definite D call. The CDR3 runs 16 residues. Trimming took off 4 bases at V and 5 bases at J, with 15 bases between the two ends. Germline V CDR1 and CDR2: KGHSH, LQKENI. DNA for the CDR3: TGTGCCAGCTCACAGAATCTTGACCCGGATAATTCACCCCTCCACTTT. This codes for CASSQNLDPDNSPLHF.

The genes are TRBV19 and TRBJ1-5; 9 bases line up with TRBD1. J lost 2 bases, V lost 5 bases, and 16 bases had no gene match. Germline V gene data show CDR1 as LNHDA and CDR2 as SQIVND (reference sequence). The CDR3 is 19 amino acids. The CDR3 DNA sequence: TGTGCCAGTAGTTTCAGACAGGGGGGATTTAGAGAAGGCAATCAGCCCCAGCATTTT. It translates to CASSFRQGGFREGNQPQHF.

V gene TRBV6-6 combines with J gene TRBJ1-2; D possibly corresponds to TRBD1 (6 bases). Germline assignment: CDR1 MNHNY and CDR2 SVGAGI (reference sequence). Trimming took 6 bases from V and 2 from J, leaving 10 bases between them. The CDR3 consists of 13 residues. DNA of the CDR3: TGTGCCAGCAGATTAGACAGGAACTATGGCTACACCTTC. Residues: CASRLDRNYGYTF.

CDR3 nucleotide sequence: TGTGCCAGCACCTCTTCCGGAAACACCATATATTTT. Its translation is CASTSSGNTIYF. The V and J genes are TRBV6-5 and TRBJ1-3; no clear D. With 7 bases removed from V and 4 bases from J, the gap between germline ends came to 8 bases. The CDR3 extends over 12 amino acids. Per the germline V gene, CDR1 is MNHEY and CDR2 is SVGAGI.

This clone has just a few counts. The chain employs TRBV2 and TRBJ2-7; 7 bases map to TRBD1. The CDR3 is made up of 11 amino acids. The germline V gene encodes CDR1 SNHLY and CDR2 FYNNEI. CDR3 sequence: CASSLQGNLDV. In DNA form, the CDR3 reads TGTGCCAGCAGTTTACAGGGGAATTTGGACGTC.

DNA for the CDR3: TGTGCCAGCAGCTTAGCATCAGGGGTAGGAAACACCATATATTTT. It codes for CASSLASGVGNTIYF. This chain links TRBV7-2 with TRBJ1-3; D possibly corresponds to TRBD1 (6 bases). Per germline, CDR1 SGHTA and CDR2 FQGNSA. Deletions cut 0 bases from V and 4 bases from J, with 10 bases between. This CDR3 spans 15 amino acids.

For the CDR3, the DNA is TGTGCCAGCAGCTATACCTTGAACACTGAAGCTTTCTTT. It codes for CASSYTLNTEAFF. The V and J genes are TRBV7-9 and TRBJ1-1; D call uncertain. Per the germline V gene, CDR1 is SEHNR and CDR2 is FQNEAQ (reference sequence). The germline V and J ends were trimmed by 4 bases and 0 bases, with 6 bases remaining between them. This CDR3 contains 13 residues.

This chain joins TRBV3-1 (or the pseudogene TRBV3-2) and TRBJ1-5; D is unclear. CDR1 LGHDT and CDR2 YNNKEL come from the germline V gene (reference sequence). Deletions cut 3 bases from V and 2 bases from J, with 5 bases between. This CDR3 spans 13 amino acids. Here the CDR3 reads CASSQGGNQPQHF. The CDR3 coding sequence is TGTGCCAGCAGCCAGGGTGGCAATCAGCCCCAGCATTTT.

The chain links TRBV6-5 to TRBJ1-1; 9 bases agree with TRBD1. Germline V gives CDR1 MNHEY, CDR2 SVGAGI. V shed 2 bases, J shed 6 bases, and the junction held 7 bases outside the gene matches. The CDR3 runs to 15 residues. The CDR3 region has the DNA TGTGCCAGCAGTTACCCCGGGACAGGGTACTCTGAAGCTTTCTTT. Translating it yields CASSYPGTGYSEAFF.

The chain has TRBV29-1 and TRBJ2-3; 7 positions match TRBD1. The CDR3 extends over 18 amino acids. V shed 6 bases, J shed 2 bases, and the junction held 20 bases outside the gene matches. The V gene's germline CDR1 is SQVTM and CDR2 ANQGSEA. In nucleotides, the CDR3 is TGCAGCGTCTGGCCGGGACAGAACCTGAGTGGGGTCACAGATACGCAGTATTTT. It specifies CSVWPGQNLSGVTDTQYF.

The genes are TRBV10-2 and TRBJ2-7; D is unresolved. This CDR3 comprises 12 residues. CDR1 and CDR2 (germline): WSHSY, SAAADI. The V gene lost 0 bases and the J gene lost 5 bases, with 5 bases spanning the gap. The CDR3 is CASSESYNEQYV. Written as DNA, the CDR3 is TGCGCCAGCAGTGAGTCGTATAACGAGCAGTACGTC.

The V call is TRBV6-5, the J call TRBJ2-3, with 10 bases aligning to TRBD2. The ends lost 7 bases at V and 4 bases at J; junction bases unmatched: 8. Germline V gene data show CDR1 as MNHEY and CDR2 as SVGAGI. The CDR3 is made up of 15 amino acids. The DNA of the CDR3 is TGTGCCAGCAAAGGGACTAGCGTTAGCCCAGATACGCAGTATTTT. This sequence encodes CASKGTSVSPDTQYF.

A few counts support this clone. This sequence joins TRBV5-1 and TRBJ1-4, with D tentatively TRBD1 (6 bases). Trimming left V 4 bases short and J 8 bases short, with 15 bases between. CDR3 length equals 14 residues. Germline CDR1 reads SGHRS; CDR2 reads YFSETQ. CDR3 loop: CASSGGQGLEKLFF. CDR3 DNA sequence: TGCGCCAGCAGCGGTGGGCAGGGGTTGGAAAAACTGTTTTTT.

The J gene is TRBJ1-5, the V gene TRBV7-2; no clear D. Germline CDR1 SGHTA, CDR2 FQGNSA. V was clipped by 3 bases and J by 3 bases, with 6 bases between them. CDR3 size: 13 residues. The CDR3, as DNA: TGTGCCAGCAGCTTCAGTCTCAATCAGCCCCAGCATTTT. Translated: CASSFSLNQPQHF.

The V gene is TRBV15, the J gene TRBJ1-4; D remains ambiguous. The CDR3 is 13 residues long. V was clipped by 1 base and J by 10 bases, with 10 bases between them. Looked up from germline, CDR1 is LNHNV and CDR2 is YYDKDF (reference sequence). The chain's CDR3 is CATSRGEGRKLFF. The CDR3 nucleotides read TGTGCCACCAGCAGAGGAGAAGGGAGAAAACTGTTTTTT.

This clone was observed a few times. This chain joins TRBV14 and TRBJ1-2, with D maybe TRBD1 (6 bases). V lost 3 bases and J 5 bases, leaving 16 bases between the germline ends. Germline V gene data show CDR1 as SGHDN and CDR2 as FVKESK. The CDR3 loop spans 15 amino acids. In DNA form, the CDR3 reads TGTGCCAGCAGCCATGGGCCCGGGGGCGATTATGGCTACACCTTC. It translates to CASSHGPGGDYGYTF.

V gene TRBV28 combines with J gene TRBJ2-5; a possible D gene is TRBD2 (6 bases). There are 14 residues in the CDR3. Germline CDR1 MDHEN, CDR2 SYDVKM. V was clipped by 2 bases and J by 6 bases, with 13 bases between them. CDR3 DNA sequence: TGTGCCAGCAGTTTAACGCGGGGCGGAAAGACCCAGTACTTC. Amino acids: CASSLTRGGKTQYF.

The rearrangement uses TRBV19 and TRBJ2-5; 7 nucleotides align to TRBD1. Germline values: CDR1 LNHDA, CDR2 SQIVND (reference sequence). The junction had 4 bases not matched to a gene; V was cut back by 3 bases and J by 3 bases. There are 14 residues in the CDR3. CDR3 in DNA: TGTGCCAGTAGTATCGGGACAGTGAAAGAGACCCAGTACTTC. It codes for CASSIGTVKETQYF. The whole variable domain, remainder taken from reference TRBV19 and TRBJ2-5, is DGGITQSPKYLFRKEGQNVTLSCEQNLNHDAMYWYRQDPGQGLRLIYYSQIVNDFQKGDIAEGYSVSREKKESFPLTVTSAQKNPTAFYLCASSIGTVKETQYFGPGTRLLVL.

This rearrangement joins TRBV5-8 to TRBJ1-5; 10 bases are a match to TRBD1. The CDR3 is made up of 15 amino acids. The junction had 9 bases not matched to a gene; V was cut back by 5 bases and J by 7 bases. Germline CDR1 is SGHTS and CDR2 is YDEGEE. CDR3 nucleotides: TGTGCCAGCAGGACCCCGGGACAGGGGAACCAGCCCCAGCATTTT. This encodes CASRTPGQGNQPQHF.

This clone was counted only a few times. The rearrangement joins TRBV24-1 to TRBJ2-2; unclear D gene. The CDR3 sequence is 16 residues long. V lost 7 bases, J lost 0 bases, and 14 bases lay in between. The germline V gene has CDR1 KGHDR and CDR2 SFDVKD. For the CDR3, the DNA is TGTGCCACCAGCGCCGGACGGGCCGCGAACACCGGGGAGCTGTTTTTT. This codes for CATSAGRAANTGELFF.

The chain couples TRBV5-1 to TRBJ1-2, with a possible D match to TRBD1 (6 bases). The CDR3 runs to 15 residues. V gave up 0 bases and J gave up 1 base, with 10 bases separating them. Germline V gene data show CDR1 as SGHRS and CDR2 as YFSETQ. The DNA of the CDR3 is TGCGCCAGCAGCTTGGTAGCGGACAGTAACTATGGCTACACCTTC. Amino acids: CASSLVADSNYGYTF.